The clone carrying this T cell receptor (beta chain) was detected many times. The sample's time point: patch test 1, 2 weeks after DPC sensitization. Treatment of the sample: therapeutic diphenylcyclopropenone sensitization with weekly scalp DPC. Total RNA was isolated from whole blood that had not been fractionated. This sample was included in a study of human T cells and chemical hapten exposure. CDR3 length: 16 amino acids. V lost 0 bases to trimming and J lost 2 bases, with 11 bases between them. The germline gives CDR1 SGHTA, CDR2 FQGNSA. For the library, individual cDNA molecules each received unique molecular identifiers. TCRdb redid the calling of the RACE reads with MiXCR, one entry per CDR3 protein. The data hold over 35,000 distinct CDR3 sequences, with about 4% observed a single time.

The sequences come from whole blood, collected in connection with sensitization to the hapten diphenylcyclopropenone (DPC). The J gene is TRBJ1-5, the V gene TRBV7-2; possibly TRBD1 for D (5 bases). The sequence was collected from a man aged 50-60 years with alopecia areata. Some clones in this sample may be carry-over from other donors' samples. The CDR3 DNA follows: TGTGCCAGCAGCTTAGCGGAGGGGTTTCGCAATCAGCCCCAGCATTTT. It specifies CASSLAEGFRNQPQHF.